The entry below gives a single T cell receptor (beta chain) sequence along with its context. No DNA is shown, since the ends of the CDR3 on it are uncertain; the CDR3 is the one TCRdb lists. The PCR had 60 Vbeta and 13 Jbeta primers. Clones were sequenced by immunoSEQ multiplex PCR, and TCRdb holds only the in-frame ones, with some missing. Recorded for this sample: 150,000 or so clones. This sample was taken from a study of cytomegalovirus exposure and HLA in healthy donors. The CDR3 has 20 residues if both end residues are counted. CDR1 PRHDT and CDR2 FYEKMQ come from the germline V gene (reference sequence).

Material: PBMCs. The chain uses TRBV13 and TRBJ2-1; the DNA was not used to check the table's D call, TRBD2. The receptor's source is a woman between 18 and 30 years old in good health and CMV-seronegative. The CDR3 spells CASSFRGRGVAGRSYNEQFF.